The rows below give T cell receptor beta chains drawn from one sample of a study of cytomegalovirus exposure and HLA in healthy donors. The data were produced by immunoSEQ multiplex PCR, yet TCRdb's version contains in-frame clones alone and is incomplete. Here the sample spans roughly 70,000 clones, approximately 96% being singletons. The sequenced sample consisted of PBMCs. These receptors originate from a man younger than 30 in good health and CMV-seronegative. Both conserved end residues are part of each CDR3.

V,J,CDR3
TRBV25-1,TRBJ1-1,CASSGSPGQKLNTEAFF
TRBV28,TRBJ1-1,CASSFNLRGVSTEAFF
TRBV19,TRBJ1-1,CASSIQGMTEAFF
TRBV20-1,TRBJ2-1,CSAKLAEQFF
TRBV19,TRBJ2-1,CASRMDRDNEQFF
TRBV7-6,TRBJ2-7,CASSRRAGALSYEQYF
TRBV6-5,TRBJ1-2,CASSSTTRGLVYGYTF
TRBV2,TRBJ2-1,CASSVDPSGGTPYNEQFF
TRBV7-2,TRBJ1-2,CASSFLREGGYTF
TRBV5-4,TRBJ1-1,CASSWGLGTEAFF
TRBV5-5,TRBJ1-1,CASSSVDTEAFF
TRBV5-1,TRBJ2-1,CASSLGGTSGDEQFF
TRBV28,TRBJ1-4,CASSRPFRLLLFF
TRBV5-4,TRBJ1-2,CASSLRQGKVSGYTF
TRBV19,TRBJ1-1,CATGSRDTEAFF
TRBV7-3,TRBJ1-4,CASSSAGGTNEKLFF
TRBV19,TRBJ2-7,CASSFTSSYEQYF
TRBV6-1,TRBJ1-1,CASSITGVMDTEAFF
TRBV30,TRBJ2-5,CAWCTQAQETQYF
TRBV21-1,TRBJ2-2,CASSARITGELFF
TRBV18,TRBJ2-2,CASSLVRGPNTGELFF
TRBV2,TRBJ1-2,CAGDPGQGNYGYTF
TRBV14,TRBJ2-1,CASSLMTKGEQFF
TRBV11-2,TRBJ2-2,CASSLAGLTGELFF
TRBV4-1,TRBJ2-3,CASSQHDIITQYF
TRBV28,TRBJ1-2,CASSLAGQGYGYTF
TRBV6-1,TRBJ2-2,CASSELPGLAGTRGTGELFF
TRBV5-1,TRBJ2-7,CASSLDRGGAGESEQYF
TRBV5-6,TRBJ2-1,CASSLDRGGGYNEQFF
TRBV14,TRBJ2-3,CASSHLLDPDTQYF
TRBV19,TRBJ2-5,CASSIRGETQYF
TRBV2,TRBJ1-1,CASSELQGEGHKKEAFF
TRBV4-1,TRBJ1-5,CASSPRRWSNQPQHF
TRBV7-9,TRBJ1-1,CASSLVEMLTEAFF
TRBV7-9,TRBJ2-5,CASSPGRLAGGRYQETQYF
TRBV5-1,TRBJ2-2,CASSLVAGKNTGELFF
TRBV11-2,TRBJ2-1,CASSFTLSGGTSRSNEQFF
TRBV4-2,TRBJ2-7,CASSQEGTGSLHDEQYF
TRBV6-6,TRBJ2-3,CASTERGTDTQYF
TRBV6-5,TRBJ2-1,CASSYSPGIGNEQFF
TRBV30,TRBJ2-2,CAWSVVAGPRYTGELFF
TRBV5-6,TRBJ2-1,CASSSPRRSSGYNEQFF